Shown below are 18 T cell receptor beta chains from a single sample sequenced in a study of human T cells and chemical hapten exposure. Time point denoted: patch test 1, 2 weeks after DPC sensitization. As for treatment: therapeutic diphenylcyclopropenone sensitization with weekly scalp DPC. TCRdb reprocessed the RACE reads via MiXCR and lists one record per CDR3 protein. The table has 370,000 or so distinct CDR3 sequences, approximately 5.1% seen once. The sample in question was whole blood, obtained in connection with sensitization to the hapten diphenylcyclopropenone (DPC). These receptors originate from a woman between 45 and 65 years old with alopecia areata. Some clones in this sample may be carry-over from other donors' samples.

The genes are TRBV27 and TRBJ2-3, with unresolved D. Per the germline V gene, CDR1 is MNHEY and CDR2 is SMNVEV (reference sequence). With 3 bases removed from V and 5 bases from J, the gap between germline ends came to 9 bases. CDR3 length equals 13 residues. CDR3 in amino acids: CASSLALEDTQYF. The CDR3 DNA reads TGTGCCAGCAGTTTGGCCCTCGAAGATACGCAGTATTTT.

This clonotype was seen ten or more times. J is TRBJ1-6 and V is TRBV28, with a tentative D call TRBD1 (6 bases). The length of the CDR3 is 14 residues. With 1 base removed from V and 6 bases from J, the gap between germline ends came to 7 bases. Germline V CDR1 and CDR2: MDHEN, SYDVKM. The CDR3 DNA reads TGTGCCAGCAGTTTATACAGGGTTAATTCACCCCTCCACTTT. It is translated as CASSLYRVNSPLHF.

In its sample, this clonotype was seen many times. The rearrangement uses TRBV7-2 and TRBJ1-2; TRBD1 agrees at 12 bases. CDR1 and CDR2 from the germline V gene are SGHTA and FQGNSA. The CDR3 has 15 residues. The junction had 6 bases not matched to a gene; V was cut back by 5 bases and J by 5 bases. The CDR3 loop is CASSQGQGAGYGYTF. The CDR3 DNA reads TGTGCCAGCAGCCAGGGACAGGGGGCTGGGTATGGCTACACCTTC.

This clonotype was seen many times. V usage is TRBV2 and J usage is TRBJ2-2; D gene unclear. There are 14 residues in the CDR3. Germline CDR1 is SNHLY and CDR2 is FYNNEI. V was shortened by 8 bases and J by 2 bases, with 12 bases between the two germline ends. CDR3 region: CASGSGPNTGELFF. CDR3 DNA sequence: TGTGCCAGCGGATCAGGACCTAACACCGGGGAGCTGTTTTTT.

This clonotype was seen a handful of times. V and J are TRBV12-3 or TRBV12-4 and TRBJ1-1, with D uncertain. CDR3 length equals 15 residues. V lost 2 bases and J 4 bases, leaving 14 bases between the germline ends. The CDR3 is CASSLSPISGTEAFF. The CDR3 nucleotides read TGTGCCAGCAGTTTAAGTCCCATCTCGGGCACTGAAGCTTTCTTT.

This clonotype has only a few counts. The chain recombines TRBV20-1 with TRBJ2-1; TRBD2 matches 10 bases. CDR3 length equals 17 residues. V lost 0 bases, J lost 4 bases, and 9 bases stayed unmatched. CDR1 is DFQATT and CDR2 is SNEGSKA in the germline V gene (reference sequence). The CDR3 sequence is CSARDGSRLAGYNEQFF. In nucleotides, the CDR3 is TGCAGTGCTAGAGACGGTTCGCGACTAGCGGGTTACAATGAGCAGTTCTTC.

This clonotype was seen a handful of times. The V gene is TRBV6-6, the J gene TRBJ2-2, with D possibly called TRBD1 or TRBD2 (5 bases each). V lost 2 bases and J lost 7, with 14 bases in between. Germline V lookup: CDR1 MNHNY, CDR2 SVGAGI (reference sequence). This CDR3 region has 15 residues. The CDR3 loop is CASSYDAGRGGELFF. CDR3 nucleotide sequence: TGTGCCAGCAGTTACGACGCGGGTAGGGGCGGGGAGCTGTTTTTT.

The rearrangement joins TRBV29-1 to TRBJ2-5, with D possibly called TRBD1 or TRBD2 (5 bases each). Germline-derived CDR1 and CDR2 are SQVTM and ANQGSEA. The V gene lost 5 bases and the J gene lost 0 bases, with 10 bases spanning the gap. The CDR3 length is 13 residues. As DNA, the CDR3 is TGCAGCGTTTTGGTGGGGGACCAAGAGACCCAGTACTTC. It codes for CSVLVGDQETQYF.

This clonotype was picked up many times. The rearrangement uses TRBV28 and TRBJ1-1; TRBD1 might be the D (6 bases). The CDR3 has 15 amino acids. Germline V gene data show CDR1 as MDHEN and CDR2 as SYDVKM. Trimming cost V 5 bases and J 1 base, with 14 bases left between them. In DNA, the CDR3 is TGTGCCAGCAGTGCCTTGACAGGACCGAACACTGAAGCTTTCTTT. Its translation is CASSALTGPNTEAFF.

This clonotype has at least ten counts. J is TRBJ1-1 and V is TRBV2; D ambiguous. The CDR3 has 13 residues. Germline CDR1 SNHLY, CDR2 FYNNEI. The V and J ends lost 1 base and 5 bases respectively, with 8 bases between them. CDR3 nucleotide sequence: TGTGCCAGCAGTGAAGGGGTTGAGACTGAAGCTTTCTTT. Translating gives CASSEGVETEAFF.

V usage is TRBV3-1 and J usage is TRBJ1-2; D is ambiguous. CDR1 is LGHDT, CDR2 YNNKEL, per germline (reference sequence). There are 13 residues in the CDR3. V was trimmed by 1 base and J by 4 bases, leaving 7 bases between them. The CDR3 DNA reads TGTGCCAGCAGCCAAGGCAACATCTATGGCTACACCTTC. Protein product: CASSQGNIYGYTF. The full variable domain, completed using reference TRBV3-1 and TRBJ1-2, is DTAVSQTPKYLVTQMGNDKSIKCEQNLGHDTMYWYKQDSKKFLKIMFSYNNKELIINETVPNRFSPKSPDKAHLNLHINSLELGDSAVYFCASSQGNIYGYTFGSGTRLTVV.

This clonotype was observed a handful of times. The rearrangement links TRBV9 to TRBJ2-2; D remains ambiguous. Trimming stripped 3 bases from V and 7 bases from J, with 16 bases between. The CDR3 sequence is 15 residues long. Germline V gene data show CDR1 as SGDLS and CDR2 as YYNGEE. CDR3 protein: CASSGAPSLGGELFF. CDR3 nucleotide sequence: TGTGCCAGCAGCGGTGCCCCGTCATTAGGCGGGGAGCTGTTTTTT.

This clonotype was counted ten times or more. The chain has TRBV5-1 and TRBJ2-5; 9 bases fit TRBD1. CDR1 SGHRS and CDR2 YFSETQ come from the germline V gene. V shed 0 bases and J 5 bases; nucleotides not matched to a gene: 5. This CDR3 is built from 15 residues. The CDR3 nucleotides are TGCGCCAGCAGCTTGGTAACAGGGGGCTCGGAGACCCAGTACTTC. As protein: CASSLVTGGSETQYF.

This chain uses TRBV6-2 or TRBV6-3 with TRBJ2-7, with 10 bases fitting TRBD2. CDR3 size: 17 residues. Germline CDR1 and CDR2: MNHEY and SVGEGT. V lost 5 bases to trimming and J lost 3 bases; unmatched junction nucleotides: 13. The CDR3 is CASSPDVRTSGIYEQYF. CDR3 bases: TGTGCCAGCAGTCCGGATGTGAGGACTAGCGGCATCTACGAGCAGTACTTC.

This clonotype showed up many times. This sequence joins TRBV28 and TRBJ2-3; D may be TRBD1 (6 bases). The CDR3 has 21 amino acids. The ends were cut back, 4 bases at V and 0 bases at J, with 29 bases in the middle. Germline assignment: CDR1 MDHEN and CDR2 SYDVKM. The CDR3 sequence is CASSWATRTWGQQSSTDTQYF. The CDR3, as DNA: TGTGCCAGCAGTTGGGCTACCAGAACTTGGGGGCAGCAATCTAGCACAGATACGCAGTATTTT.

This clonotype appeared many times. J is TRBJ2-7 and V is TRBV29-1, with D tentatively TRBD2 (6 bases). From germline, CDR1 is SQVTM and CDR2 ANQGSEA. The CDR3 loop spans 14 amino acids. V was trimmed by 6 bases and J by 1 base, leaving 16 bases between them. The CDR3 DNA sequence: TGCAGCGTGGGGACTCAGGGCCGATCCTACGAGCAGTACTTC. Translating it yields CSVGTQGRSYEQYF.

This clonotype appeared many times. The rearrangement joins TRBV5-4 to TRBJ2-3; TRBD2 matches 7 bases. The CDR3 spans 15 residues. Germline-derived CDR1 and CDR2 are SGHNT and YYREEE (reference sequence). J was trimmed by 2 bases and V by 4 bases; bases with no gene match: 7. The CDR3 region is CASSPPGLDTDTQYF. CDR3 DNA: TGTGCCAGCAGCCCCCCAGGACTAGACACAGATACGCAGTATTTT.

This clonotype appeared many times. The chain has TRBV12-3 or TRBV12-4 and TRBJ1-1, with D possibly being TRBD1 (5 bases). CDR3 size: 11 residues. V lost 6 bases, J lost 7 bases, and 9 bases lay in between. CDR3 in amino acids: CASSPRGEAFF. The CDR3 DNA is TGTGCCAGCAGCCCGAGGGGTGAAGCTTTCTTT.